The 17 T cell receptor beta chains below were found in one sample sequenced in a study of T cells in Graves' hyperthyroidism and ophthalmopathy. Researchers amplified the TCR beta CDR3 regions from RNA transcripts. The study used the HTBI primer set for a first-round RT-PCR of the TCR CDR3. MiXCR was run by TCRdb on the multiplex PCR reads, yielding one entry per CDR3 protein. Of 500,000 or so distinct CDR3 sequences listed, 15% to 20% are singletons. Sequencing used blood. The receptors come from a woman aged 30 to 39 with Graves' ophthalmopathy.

This chain's CDR3 is CASGRGTGGTGELFF. The DNA of the CDR3 is TGCGCCAGCGGTCGTGGGACAGGGGGAACCGGGGAGCTGTTTTTT. This chain uses TRBV4-1 with TRBJ2-2; TRBD1 agrees at 11 bases. From germline, CDR1 is MGHRA and CDR2 YSYEKL. This CDR3 is built from 15 residues. J was trimmed by 5 bases and V by 8 bases; bases with no gene match: 7.

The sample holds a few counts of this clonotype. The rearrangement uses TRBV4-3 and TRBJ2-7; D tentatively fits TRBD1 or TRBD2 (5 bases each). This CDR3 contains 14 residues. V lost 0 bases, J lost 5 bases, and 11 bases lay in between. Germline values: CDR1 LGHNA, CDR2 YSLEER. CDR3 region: CASSQDYGDHEQYF. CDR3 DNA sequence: TGCGCCAGCAGCCAAGATTACGGGGACCACGAGCAGTACTTC.

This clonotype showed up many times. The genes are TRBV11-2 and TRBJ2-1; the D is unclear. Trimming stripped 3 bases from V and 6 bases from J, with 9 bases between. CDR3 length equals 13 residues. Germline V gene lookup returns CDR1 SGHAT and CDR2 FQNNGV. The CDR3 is CASSLTRVNEQFF. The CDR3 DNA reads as TGTGCCAGCAGCTTGACCCGTGTCAATGAGCAGTTCTTC.

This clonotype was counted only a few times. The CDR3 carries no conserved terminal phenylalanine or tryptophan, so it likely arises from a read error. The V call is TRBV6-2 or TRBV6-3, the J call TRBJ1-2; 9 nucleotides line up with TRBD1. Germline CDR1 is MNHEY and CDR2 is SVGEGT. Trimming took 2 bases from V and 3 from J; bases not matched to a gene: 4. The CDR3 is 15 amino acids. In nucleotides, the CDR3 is TGTGCCAGCAGTTACCGCGGACAGGGGCACTATGGCTACACCCTC. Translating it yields CASSYRGQGHYGYTL.

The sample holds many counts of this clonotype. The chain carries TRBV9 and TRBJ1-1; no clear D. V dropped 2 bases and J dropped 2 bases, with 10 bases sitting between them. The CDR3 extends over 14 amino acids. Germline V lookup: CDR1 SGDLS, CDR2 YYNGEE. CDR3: CASSVSQLNTEAFF. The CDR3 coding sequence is TGTGCCAGCAGCGTGTCACAGCTAAACACTGAAGCTTTCTTT. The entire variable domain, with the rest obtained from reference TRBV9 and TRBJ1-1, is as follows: DSGVTQTPKHLITATGQRVTLRCSPRSGDLSVYWYQQSLDQGLQFLIQYYNGEERAKGNILERFSAQQFPDLHSELNLSSLELGDSALYFCASSVSQLNTEAFFGQGTRLTVV.

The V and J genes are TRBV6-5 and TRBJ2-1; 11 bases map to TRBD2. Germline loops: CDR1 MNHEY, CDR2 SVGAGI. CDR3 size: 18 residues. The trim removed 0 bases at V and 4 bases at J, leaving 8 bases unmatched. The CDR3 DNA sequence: TGTGCCAGCAGTTACTCGACCAAGACTAGCGGGATATACAATGAGCAGTTCTTC. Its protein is CASSYSTKTSGIYNEQFF.

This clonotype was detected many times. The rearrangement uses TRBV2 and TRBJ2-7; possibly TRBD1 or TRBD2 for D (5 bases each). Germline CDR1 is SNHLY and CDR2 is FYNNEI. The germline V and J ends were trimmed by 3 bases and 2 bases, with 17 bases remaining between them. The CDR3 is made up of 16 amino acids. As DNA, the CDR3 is TGTGCCAGCAGTGATTCTGCTCGGGGCTTAGCCTACGAGCAGTACTTC. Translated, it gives CASSDSARGLAYEQYF.

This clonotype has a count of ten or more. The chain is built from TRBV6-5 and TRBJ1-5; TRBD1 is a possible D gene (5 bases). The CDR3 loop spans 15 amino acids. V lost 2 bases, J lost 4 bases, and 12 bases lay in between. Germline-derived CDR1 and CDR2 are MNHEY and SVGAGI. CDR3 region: CASSYGGNQNQPQHF. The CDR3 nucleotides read TGTGCCAGCAGTTACGGGGGTAACCAGAATCAGCCCCAGCATTTT.

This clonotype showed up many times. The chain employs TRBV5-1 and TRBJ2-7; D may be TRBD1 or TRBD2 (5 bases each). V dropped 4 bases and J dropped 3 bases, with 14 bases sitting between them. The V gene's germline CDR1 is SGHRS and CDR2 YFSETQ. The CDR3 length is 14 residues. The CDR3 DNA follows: TGCGCCAGCAGCATCGGGACCCTTGACTACGAGCAGTACTTC. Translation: CASSIGTLDYEQYF.

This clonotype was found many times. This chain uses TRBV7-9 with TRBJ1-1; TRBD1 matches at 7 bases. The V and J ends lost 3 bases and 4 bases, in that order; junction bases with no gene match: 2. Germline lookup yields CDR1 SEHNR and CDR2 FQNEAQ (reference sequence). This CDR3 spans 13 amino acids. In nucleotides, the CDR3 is TGTGCCAGCAGCTTTGCAGGGGGCACTGAAGCTTTCTTT. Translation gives CASSFAGGTEAFF.

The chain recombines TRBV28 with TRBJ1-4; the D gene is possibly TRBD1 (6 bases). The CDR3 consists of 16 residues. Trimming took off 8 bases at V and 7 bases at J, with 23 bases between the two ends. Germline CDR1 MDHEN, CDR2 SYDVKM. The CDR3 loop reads CASRPRRGLYLEKLFF. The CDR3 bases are TGTGCCAGCCGCCCCCGACGGGGGCTCTATCTTGAAAAACTGTTTTTT.

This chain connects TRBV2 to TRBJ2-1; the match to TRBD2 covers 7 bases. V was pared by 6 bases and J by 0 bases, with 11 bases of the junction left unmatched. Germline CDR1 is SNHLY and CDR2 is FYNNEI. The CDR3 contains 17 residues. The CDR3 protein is CASSVASSGSSYNEQFF. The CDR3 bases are TGTGCCAGCAGCGTAGCTTCTAGCGGAAGCTCCTACAATGAGCAGTTCTTC.

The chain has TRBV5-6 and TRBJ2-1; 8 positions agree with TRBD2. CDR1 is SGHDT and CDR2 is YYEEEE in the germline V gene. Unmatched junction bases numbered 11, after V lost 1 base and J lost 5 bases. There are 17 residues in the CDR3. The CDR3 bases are TGTGCCAGCAGCTTGTTGACGCGCGGGAGGACCCACAATGAGCAGTTCTTC. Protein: CASSLLTRGRTHNEQFF.

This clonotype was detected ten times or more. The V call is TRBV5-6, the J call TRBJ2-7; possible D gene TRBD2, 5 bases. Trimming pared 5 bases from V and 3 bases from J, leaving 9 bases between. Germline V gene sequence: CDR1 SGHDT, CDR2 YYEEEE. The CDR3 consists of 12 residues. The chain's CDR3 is CASRGSGYEQYF. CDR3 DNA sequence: TGTGCCAGCAGGGGGAGCGGCTACGAGCAGTACTTC.

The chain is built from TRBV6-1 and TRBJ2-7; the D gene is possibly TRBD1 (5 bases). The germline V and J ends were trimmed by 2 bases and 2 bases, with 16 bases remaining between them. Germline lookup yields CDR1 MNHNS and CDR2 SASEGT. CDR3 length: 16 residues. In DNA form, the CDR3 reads TGTGCCAGCAGTGAACAGGGTGCTCTTAACCCCTACGAGCAGTACTTC. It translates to CASSEQGALNPYEQYF.

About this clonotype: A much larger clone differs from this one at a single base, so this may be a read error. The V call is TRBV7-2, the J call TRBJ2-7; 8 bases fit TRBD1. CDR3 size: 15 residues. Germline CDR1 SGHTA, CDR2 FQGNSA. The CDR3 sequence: CASSLEFNRGYEHYF. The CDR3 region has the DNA TGTGCCAGCAGCTTAGAATTCAACAGGGGGTACGAGCATTACTTC.

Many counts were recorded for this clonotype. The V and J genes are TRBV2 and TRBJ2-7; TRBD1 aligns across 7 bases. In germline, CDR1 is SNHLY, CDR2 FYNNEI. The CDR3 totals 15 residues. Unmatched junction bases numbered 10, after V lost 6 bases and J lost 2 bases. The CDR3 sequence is CASSGGHGQAYEQYF. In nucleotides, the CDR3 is TGTGCCAGCAGCGGTGGCCACGGACAGGCCTACGAGCAGTACTTC.